Below are 9 T cell receptor beta chains sequenced from a single sample in a study of long-term antiretroviral therapy in people with HIV. An immunoSEQ assay, version v3.0, was performed at survey level. The data were produced by immunoSEQ multiplex PCR, yet TCRdb's version contains in-frame clones alone and is incomplete. This sample yields 25,000 to 35,000 clones, of which approximately 88% are seen a single time; more than 8% belongs to the top ten. This specimen was unsorted PBMCs, taken 2.8 years after starting antiretroviral therapy. Every receptor here comes from a man aged 25-45 years with HIV.

CDR3 nucleotide sequence: TGTGCCAGCAGCGCGAGCGGGAAACTAGATACGCAGTATTTT. Encoded protein: CASSASGKLDTQYF. The chain couples TRBV9 to TRBJ2-3; 7 bases map to TRBD2. CDR1 is SGDLS, CDR2 YYNGEE, per germline. The CDR3 length is 14 residues. The V and J ends lost 3 bases and 5 bases, in that order; junction bases with no gene match: 6.

This chain connects TRBV4-2 to TRBJ2-7; 7 bases are shared with TRBD2. The ends lost 4 bases at V and 0 bases at J; junction bases unmatched: 3. Germline CDR1 LGHNA, CDR2 YNFKEQ. CDR3 length: 14 amino acids. DNA for the CDR3: TGTGCCAGCAGCCGGGACTACAGCTCCTACGAGCAGTACTTC. It encodes CASSRDYSSYEQYF.

The chain recombines TRBV7-9 with TRBJ2-3, with D unresolved. Looked up from germline, CDR1 is SEHNR and CDR2 is FQNEAQ (reference sequence). V was clipped by 3 bases and J by 0 bases, with 7 bases between them. The CDR3 loop spans 14 amino acids. As DNA, the CDR3 is TGTGCCAGCAGCTTTACGACTAGCACAGATACGCAGTATTTT. Its protein is CASSFTTSTDTQYF.

The chain uses TRBV6-1 and TRBJ2-7, with TRBD1 matching over 7 bases. The CDR3 extends over 15 amino acids. CDR1 is MNHNS, CDR2 SASEGT, per germline. V dropped 4 bases and J dropped 0; count of bases not matched to a gene: 6. The CDR3 region is CASSGDRVLSYEQYF. In nucleotides, the CDR3 is TGTGCCAGCAGTGGTGACAGGGTTCTCTCCTACGAGCAGTACTTC.

The V call is TRBV2, the J call TRBJ1-1; a weak D match, TRBD1 (6 bases). Germline V gene sequence: CDR1 SNHLY, CDR2 FYNNEI. The CDR3 spans 16 residues. V lost 7 bases and J lost 0, with 18 bases in between. The CDR3 DNA reads as TGTGCCAGCAACGTCGATCGGGGACACTTGAACACTGAAGCTTTCTTT. Translated, it gives CASNVDRGHLNTEAFF.

The CDR3 DNA follows: TGTGCCACCAGCAAGGACCTATCCTACGAGCAGTACTTC. It encodes CATSKDLSYEQYF. The genes are TRBV15 and TRBJ2-7; D uncertain. Germline V gene data show CDR1 as LNHNV and CDR2 as YYDKDF (reference sequence). Trimming removed 4 bases from V and 1 base from J, with 8 bases in between. The CDR3 consists of 13 residues. The full variable domain, rest sourced from reference TRBV15 and TRBJ2-7, is DAMVIQNPRYQVTQFGKPVTLSCSQTLNHNVMYWYQQKSSQAPKLLFHYYDKDFNNEADTPDNFQSRRPNTSFCFLDIRSPGLGDTAMYLCATSKDLSYEQYFGPGTRLTVT.

V usage is TRBV7-9 and J usage is TRBJ1-1; tentatively, D is TRBD1 (5 bases). Germline CDR1 reads SEHNR; CDR2 reads FQNEAQ (reference sequence). The length of the CDR3 is 16 residues. V was trimmed by 6 bases and J by 3 bases, leaving 20 bases between them. CDR3 DNA: TGTGCCAGCAGACCGTGGCGGGGGAGTAGGGACACTGAAGCTTTCTTT. It specifies CASRPWRGSRDTEAFF.

The chain carries TRBV6-5 and TRBJ2-7; D possibly corresponds to TRBD1 (5 bases). Per germline, CDR1 MNHEY and CDR2 SVGAGI. V was pared by 5 bases and J by 3 bases, with 14 bases between. CDR3 length: 14 residues. The CDR3 sequence is CASSRQRTGYEQYF. The CDR3 coding sequence is TGTGCCAGCAGTCGACAGAGGACCGGCTACGAGCAGTACTTC.

V and J are TRBV7-9 and TRBJ2-7; the D call may be TRBD1 or TRBD2 (5 bases each). The CDR3 has 15 amino acids. V was cut by 4 bases and J by 6 bases, with 19 bases left in between. From germline, CDR1 is SEHNR and CDR2 FQNEAQ (reference sequence). The CDR3 is CASSSSGTSTSEQYF. The CDR3, as DNA: TGTGCCAGCAGCTCCTCAGGGACCTCAACGTCCGAGCAGTACTTC.